Listed below are T cell receptor beta chains from one sample, sequenced in a study of PD-L1 blockade in urothelial cancer. Measured with immunoSEQ multiplex PCR; TCRdb has only the in-frame clones, and not every one. This sample carries about 29,000 clones, 87% of them seen once, and the ten largest clones take approximately 3.1%. Sample: PBMCs, taken around atezolizumab (anti-PD-L1) treatment. These receptors all come from a man aged 45-65 years with urothelial cancer. CDR3s include the opening cysteine and the closing phenylalanine or tryptophan. Each record gives: D gene, J gene, V gene, clone size, CDR3 protein, CDR3 DNA. A D gene is named only where the DNA matches it firmly. Clone size appears in some rows only: once, few, many, or a class for an expanded clone.

.,TRBJ1-5,TRBV5-8,.,CASSPRGGAMSNQPQHF,TGTGCCAGCAGCCCCCGAGGGGGGGCTATGAGCAATCAGCCCCAGCATTTT
.,TRBJ2-7,TRBV7-9,.,CASSFTGTSNYEQYF,TGTGCCAGCAGCTTTACCGGGACATCTAACTACGAGCAGTACTTC
TRBD2,TRBJ2-1,TRBV5-4,.,CASSLVKGLAGYNEQFF,TGTGCCAGCAGCTTGGTAAAAGGCCTAGCGGGGTACAATGAGCAGTTCTTC
.,TRBJ2-5,TRBV28,.,CASTQGREYQETQYF,TGTGCCAGCACCCAGGGGAGGGAGTACCAAGAGACCCAGTACTTC
.,TRBJ1-4,TRBV19,.,CASHVMGGADEKLFF,TGTGCCAGCCATGTGATGGGTGGGGCGGATGAAAAACTGTTTTTT
TRBD1,TRBJ1-2,TRBV6-5,.,CASSHRGRVDGYTF,TGTGCCAGCAGCCACAGGGGGCGCGTGGATGGCTACACCTTC
TRBD1,TRBJ1-6,TRBV7-9,.,CASSVNRGGYNSPLHF,TGTGCCAGCAGCGTAAACAGGGGAGGATATAATTCACCCCTCCACTTT
TRBD2,TRBJ2-5,TRBV7-2,.,CASSPILAGVGETQYF,TGTGCCAGCAGCCCCATTCTAGCGGGAGTAGGGGAGACCCAGTACTTC
.,TRBJ2-3,TRBV10-2,.,CASSGGRGYSTDTQYF,TGCGCCAGCAGTGGTGGTAGGGGCTATAGCACAGATACGCAGTATTTT
.,TRBJ2-7,TRBV28,.,CASSFSQTGRYYEQYF,TGTGCCAGCAGTTTCTCGCAGACAGGGAGGTACTACGAGCAGTACTTC
TRBD1,TRBJ1-5,TRBV30,.,CAWSEGTGNQPQHF,TGTGCCTGGAGTGAGGGGACAGGCAATCAGCCCCAGCATTTT
TRBD2,TRBJ2-1,TRBV5-1,once,CASSTGLAGGHDEQFF,TGCGCCAGCAGCACCGGACTAGCGGGGGGGCACGATGAGCAGTTCTTC
TRBD1,TRBJ2-5,TRBV29-1,.,CSVEWTGETQYF,TGCAGCGTTGAATGGACAGGAGAGACCCAGTACTTC
TRBD1,TRBJ1-5,TRBV5-6,.,CASSLTGLEPQHF,TGTGCCAGCAGTCTGACAGGGCTGGAGCCCCAGCATTTT
.,TRBJ2-1,TRBV6-5,.,CASSYSEDNEQFF,TGTGCCAGCAGTTACTCTGAGGATAATGAGCAGTTCTTC
TRBD1,TRBJ1-5,TRBV9,once,CASSVVEDRAANQPQHF,TGTGCCAGCAGCGTAGTAGAGGACAGGGCTGCAAATCAGCCCCAGCATTTT
.,TRBJ1-2,TRBV28,few,CASIRGKGGYTF,TGTGCCAGCATAAGGGGGAAGGGGGGCTACACCTTC
.,TRBJ2-1,TRBV30,.,CAWSKAGRDYNEQFF,TGTGCCTGGAGTAAGGCGGGGCGAGACTACAATGAGCAGTTCTTC
TRBD1,TRBJ2-2,TRBV4-3,.,CASSQFRRQGGSGELFF,TGCGCCAGCAGCCAGTTTCGAAGACAGGGGGGGTCGGGGGAGCTGTTTTTT
TRBD1,TRBJ2-7,TRBV10-2,.,CASLDRVGDEQYF,TGCGCCAGCTTAGACAGGGTTGGAGACGAGCAGTACTTC
.,TRBJ1-1,TRBV7-3,few,CASSPQGLPVTEAFF,TGTGCCAGCAGCCCCCAGGGCCTTCCTGTGACTGAAGCTTTCTTT
TRBD1,TRBJ1-5,TRBV19,.,CASSSDRVQPQHF,TGTGCCAGTAGTAGCGACAGGGTCCAGCCCCAGCATTTT
.,TRBJ1-2,TRBV6-5,.,CASSYSGGSGYGYTF,TGTGCCAGCAGTTACTCTGGGGGGTCGGGCTATGGCTACACCTTC
TRBD2,TRBJ2-7,TRBV12-5,.,CASGIQGGPIDEQYF,TGTGCTAGTGGTATCCAGGGAGGGCCTATCGACGAGCAGTACTTC
.,TRBJ2-3,TRBV6-1,.,CASSPSFPGTDTQYF,TGTGCCAGCAGCCCCAGCTTTCCCGGGACAGATACGCAGTATTTT
.,TRBJ2-7,TRBV7-2,.,CASSLPQTGIYEQYF,TGTGCCAGCAGCTTACCCCAAACAGGGATCTACGAGCAGTACTTC
.,TRBJ1-2,TRBV7-6,.,CASSLAEGSVGYTF,TGTGCCAGCAGCCTGGCGGAAGGTTCGGTTGGCTACACCTTC
TRBD2,TRBJ2-7,TRBV11-1,.,CASSRGLEFGEQYF,TGTGCCAGCAGCCGGGGACTAGAATTCGGCGAGCAGTACTTC
.,TRBJ1-5,TRBV28,.,CASSPILPGPQHF,TGTGCCAGCAGTCCAATTCTGCCCGGGCCCCAGCATTTT
TRBD2,TRBJ2-7,TRBV7-9,few,CASSFGTSGGAYEQYF,TGTGCCAGCAGCTTTGGGACTAGCGGGGGGGCCTACGAGCAGTACTTC
TRBD2,TRBJ2-3,TRBV11-3,.,CASSLGTSGITDTQYF,TGTGCCAGCAGCTTGGGGACTAGCGGGATCACAGATACGCAGTATTTT
.,TRBJ2-3,TRBV28,.,CASRPSGPTDTQYF,TGTGCCAGCAGACCGAGTGGGCCCACAGATACGCAGTATTTT
.,TRBJ2-6,TRBV27,.,CASRITGANVLTF,TGTGCCAGCAGAATAACTGGGGCCAACGTCCTGACTTTC
TRBD2,TRBJ2-7,TRBV7-2,.,CASSFALAGGVYEQYF,TGTGCCAGCAGCTTCGCTCTAGCGGGGGGAGTTTACGAGCAGTACTTC
.,TRBJ1-2,TRBV28,.,CASSFRRGQYYGYTF,TGTGCCAGCAGTTTTCGGCGAGGACAGTATTATGGCTACACCTTC
.,TRBJ2-1,TRBV7-2,once,CASSSRSLSYNEQFF,TGTGCCAGCAGCTCCAGGTCCCTCTCCTACAATGAGCAGTTCTTC
.,TRBJ2-3,TRBV11-3,.,CASSPYSGTDTDTQYF,TGTGCCAGCAGCCCTTATAGCGGTACCGATACAGATACGCAGTATTTT
.,TRBJ2-7,TRBV27,.,CASSFSGTRNYEQYF,TGTGCCAGCAGTTTTTCTGGCACCCGAAACTACGAGCAGTACTTC
.,TRBJ2-7,TRBV28,.,CASSNEGVLSYEQYF,TGTGCCAGCAGCAATGAAGGGGTCCTATCCTACGAGCAGTACTTC
.,TRBJ2-1,TRBV2,.,CASNGIEQGSNEQFF,TGTGCCAGCAATGGGATCGAACAGGGTTCGAATGAGCAGTTCTTC
TRBD1,TRBJ2-2,TRBV5-4,.,CASSLGQGRPTGELFF,TGTGCCAGCAGCTTAGGACAGGGGAGGCCCACCGGGGAGCTGTTTTTT
.,TRBJ2-2,TRBV19,.,CASSPPPGATGELFF,TGTGCCAGTAGCCCCCCACCGGGTGCCACCGGGGAGCTGTTTTTT
.,TRBJ2-7,TRBV6-5,.,CASSYSSGDGYEQYF,TGTGCCAGCAGTTACTCATCCGGGGATGGGTACGAGCAGTACTTC
TRBD2,TRBJ2-1,TRBV5-1,once,CASSSAKREGLVNEQFF,TGCGCCAGCAGCTCGGCCAAGCGGGAGGGCCTGGTAAATGAGCAGTTCTTC
.,TRBJ2-2,TRBV14,.,CASSPRTIIASHSTGELFF,TGTGCCAGCAGCCCTAGAACGATTATAGCTAGCCACTCCACCGGGGAGCTGTTTTTT
.,TRBJ2-2,TRBV5-1,few,CASSLPLALSGELFF,TGCGCCAGCAGCTTGCCCCTAGCACTTTCCGGGGAGCTGTTTTTT
.,TRBJ1-4,TRBV20-1,.,CSLGRDEKLFF,TGCAGTCTAGGGCGGGATGAAAAACTGTTTTTT
TRBD1,TRBJ1-4,TRBV30,.,CAWSVKGQGGEKLFF,TGTGCCTGGAGTGTAAAGGGACAGGGTGGGGAAAAACTGTTTTTT